The clone carrying this T cell receptor (beta chain) appeared many times. Its specificity is unknown. This specimen belongs to a study of regulatory T cells in long-lasting Graves disease. Study observations and caveats: TRBV28 was favored in persistent disease, as were TRBJ1-2 and TRBJ2-5. The study found lower TCR diversity in persistent Graves' patients than in newly diagnosed ones.

The CDR3 totals 13 residues. V gave up 2 bases and J gave up 2 bases, with 6 bases separating them. Per germline, CDR1 SGHAT and CDR2 FQNNGV. The time point denotes: newly diagnosed GD, antithyroid drugs for less than 3 months. PBMC-derived RNA was used for the TCR library. Relying on iRepertoire HTBI primers and Arm-PCR of CDR3 regions, the team built TCR beta libraries. A single record per CDR3 protein comes from TCRdb applying MiXCR to the multiplex PCR reads. The table shows about half a million distinct CDR3 sequences, with 12% occurring only once. The same sample was also used in a study of T cells in Graves' hyperthyroidism and ophthalmopathy.

Sequenced material: peripheral blood mononuclear cells (PBMCs), taken at new diagnosis, from a patient treated with antithyroid drugs. The V and J genes are TRBV11-2 and TRBJ1-2; the D is unclear. The clonotype originates from a woman aged 25 to 39 with Graves disease. This CDR3 reads CASSLTPNYGYTF. The CDR3 DNA follows: TGTGCCAGCAGCTTAACGCCAAACTATGGCTACACCTTC.